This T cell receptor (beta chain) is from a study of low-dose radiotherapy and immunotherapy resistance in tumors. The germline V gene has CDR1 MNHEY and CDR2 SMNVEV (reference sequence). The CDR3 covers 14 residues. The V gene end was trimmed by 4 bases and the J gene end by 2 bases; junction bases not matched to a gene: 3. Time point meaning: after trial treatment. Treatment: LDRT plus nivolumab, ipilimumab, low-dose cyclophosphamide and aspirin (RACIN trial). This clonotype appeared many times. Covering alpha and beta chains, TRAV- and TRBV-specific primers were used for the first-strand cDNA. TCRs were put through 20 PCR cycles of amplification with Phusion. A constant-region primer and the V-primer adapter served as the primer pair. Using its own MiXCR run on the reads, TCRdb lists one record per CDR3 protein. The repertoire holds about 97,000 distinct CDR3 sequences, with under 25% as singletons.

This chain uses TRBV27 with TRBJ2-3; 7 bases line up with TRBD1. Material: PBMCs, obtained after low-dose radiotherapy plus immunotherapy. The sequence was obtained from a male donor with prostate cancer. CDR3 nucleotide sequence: TGTGCCAGCAGTTCGGGACAGCACACAGATACGCAGTATTTT. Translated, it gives CASSSGQHTDTQYF.